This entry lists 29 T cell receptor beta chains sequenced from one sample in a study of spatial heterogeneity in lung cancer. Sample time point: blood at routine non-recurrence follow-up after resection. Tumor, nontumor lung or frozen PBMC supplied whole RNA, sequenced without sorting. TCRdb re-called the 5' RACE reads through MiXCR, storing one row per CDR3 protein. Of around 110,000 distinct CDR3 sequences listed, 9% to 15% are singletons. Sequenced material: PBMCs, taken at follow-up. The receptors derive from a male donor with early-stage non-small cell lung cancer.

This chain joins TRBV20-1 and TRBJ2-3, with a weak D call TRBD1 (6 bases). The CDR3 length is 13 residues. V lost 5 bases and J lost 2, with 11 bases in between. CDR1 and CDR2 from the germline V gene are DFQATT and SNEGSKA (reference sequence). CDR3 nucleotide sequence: TGCAGTGCTTCCCGGACAGACACAGATACGCAGTATTTT. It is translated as CSASRTDTDTQYF.

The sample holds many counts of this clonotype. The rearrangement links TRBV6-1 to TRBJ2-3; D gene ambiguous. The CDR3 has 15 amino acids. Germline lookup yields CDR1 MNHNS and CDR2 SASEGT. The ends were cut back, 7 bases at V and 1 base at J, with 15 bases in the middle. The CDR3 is CASTLNLGGTDTQYF. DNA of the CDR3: TGTGCCAGCACTTTAAACCTCGGCGGCACAGATACGCAGTATTTT.

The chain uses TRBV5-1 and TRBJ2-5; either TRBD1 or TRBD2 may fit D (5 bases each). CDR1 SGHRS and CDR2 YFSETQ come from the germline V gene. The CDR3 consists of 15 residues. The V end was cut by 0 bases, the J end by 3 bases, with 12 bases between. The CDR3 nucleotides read TGCGCCAGCAGCTTGGTCCTCGGGACCGAAGAGACCCAGTACTTC. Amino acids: CASSLVLGTEETQYF.

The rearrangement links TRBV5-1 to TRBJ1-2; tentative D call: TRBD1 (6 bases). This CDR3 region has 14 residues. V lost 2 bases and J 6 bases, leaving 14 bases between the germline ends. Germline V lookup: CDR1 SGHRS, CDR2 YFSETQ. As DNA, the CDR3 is TGCGCCAGCAGCTTCGGGGGGCCCGGCGATGGCTACACCTTC. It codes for CASSFGGPGDGYTF.

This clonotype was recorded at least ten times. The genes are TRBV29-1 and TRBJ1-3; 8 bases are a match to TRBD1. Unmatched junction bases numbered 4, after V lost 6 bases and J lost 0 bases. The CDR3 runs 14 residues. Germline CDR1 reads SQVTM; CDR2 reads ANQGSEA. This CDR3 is CSVTGTGSGNTIYF. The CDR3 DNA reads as TGCAGCGTAACCGGGACAGGCTCTGGAAACACCATATATTTT.

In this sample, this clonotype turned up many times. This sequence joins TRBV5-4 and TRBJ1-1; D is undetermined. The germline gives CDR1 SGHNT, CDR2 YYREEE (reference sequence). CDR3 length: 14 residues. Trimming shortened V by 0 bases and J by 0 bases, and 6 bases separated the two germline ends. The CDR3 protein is CASSLEPMNTEAFF. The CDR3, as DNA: TGTGCCAGCAGCTTGGAACCCATGAACACTGAAGCTTTCTTT. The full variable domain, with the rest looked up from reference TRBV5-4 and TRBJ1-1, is ETGVTQSPTHLIKTRGQQVTLRCSSQSGHNTVSWYQQALGQGPQFIFQYYREEENGRGNFPPRFSGLQFPNYSSELNVNALELDDSALYLCASSLEPMNTEAFFGQGTRLTVV.

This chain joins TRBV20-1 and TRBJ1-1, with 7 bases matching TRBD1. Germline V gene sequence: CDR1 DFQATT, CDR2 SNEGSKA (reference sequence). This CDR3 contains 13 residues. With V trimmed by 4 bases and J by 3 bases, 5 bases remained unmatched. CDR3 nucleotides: TGCAGTGCTAACCAGGGGGTAGACACTGAAGCTTTCTTT. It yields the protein CSANQGVDTEAFF.

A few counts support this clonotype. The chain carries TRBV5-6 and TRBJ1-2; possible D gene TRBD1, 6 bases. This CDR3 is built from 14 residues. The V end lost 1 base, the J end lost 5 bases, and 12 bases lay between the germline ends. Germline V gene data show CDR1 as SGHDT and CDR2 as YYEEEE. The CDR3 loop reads CASSLPYRAYGYTF. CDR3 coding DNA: TGTGCCAGCAGCTTGCCGTACAGGGCTTATGGCTACACCTTC.

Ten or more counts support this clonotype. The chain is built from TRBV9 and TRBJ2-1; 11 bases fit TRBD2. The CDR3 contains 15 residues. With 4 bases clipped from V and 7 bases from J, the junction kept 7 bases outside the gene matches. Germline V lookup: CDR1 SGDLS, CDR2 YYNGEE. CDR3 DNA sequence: TGTGCCAGCAGCCCTAGCGGGGGGCAAGGGAATGAGCAGTTCTTC. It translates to CASSPSGGQGNEQFF.

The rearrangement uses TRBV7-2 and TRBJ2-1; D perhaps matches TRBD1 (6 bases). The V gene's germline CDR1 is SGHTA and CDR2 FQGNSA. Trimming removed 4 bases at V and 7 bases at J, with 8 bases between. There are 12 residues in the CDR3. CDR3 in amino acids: CASSWGHNEQFF. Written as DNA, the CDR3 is TGTGCCAGCAGCTGGGGACATAATGAGCAGTTCTTC. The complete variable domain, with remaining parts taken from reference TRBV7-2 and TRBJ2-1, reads GAGVSQSPSNKVTEKGKDVELRCDPISGHTALYWYRQSLGQGLEFLIYFQGNSAPDKSGLPSDRFSAERTGGSVSTLTIQRTQQEDSAVYLCASSWGHNEQFFGPGTRLTVL.

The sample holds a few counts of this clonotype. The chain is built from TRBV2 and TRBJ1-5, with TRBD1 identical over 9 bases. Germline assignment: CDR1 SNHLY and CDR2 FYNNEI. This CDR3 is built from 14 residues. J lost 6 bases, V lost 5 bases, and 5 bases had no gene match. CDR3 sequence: CASSITGGVQPQHF. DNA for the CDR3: TGTGCCAGCAGTATTACAGGGGGCGTTCAGCCCCAGCATTTT.

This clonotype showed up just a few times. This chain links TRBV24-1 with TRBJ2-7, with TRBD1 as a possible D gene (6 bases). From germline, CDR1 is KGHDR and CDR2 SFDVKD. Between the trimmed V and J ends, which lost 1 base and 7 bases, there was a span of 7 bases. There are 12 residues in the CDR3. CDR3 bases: TGTGCCACCAGTGATTTCAGGGGAGAGCAGTACTTC. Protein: CATSDFRGEQYF.

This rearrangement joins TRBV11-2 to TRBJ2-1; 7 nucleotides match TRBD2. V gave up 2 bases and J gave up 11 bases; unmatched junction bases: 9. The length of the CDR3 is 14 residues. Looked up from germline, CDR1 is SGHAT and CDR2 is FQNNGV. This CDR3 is CASSLPLGRVQQFF. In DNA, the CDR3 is TGTGCCAGCAGCTTACCCCTGGGGAGGGTACAGCAGTTCTTC. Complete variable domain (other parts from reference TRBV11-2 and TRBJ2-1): EAGVAQSPRYKIIEKRQSVAFWCNPISGHATLYWYQQILGQGPKLLIQFQNNGVVDDSQLPKDRFSAERLKGVDSTLKIQPAKLEDSAVYLCASSLPLGRVQQFFGPGTRLTVL.

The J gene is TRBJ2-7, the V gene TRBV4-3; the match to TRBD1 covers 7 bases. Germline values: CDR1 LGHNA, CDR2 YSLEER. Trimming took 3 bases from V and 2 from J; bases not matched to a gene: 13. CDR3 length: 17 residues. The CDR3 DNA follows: TGCGCCAGCAGCCAGCGTACCGACCCGGGACAGACCTACGAGCAGTACTTC. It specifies CASSQRTDPGQTYEQYF.

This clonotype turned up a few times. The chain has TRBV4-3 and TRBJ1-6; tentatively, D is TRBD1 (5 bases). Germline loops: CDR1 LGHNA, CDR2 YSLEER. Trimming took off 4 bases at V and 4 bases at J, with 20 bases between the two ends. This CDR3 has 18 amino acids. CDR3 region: CASSLGIRDGGYNSPLHF. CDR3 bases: TGCGCCAGCAGCCTCGGGATCCGGGACGGAGGGTATAATTCACCCCTCCACTTT.

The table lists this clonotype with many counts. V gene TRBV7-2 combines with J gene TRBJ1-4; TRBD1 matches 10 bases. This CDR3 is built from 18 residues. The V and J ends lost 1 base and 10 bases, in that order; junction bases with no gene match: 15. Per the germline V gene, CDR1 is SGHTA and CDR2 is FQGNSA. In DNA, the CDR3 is TGTGCCAGCAGCTTAGACCCTCCAGCGACAGGGGGCACGGGAAAACTGTTTTTT. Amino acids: CASSLDPPATGGTGKLFF. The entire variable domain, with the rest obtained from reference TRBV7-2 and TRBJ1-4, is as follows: GAGVSQSPSNKVTEKGKDVELRCDPISGHTALYWYRQSLGQGLEFLIYFQGNSAPDKSGLPSDRFSAERTGGSVSTLTIQRTQQEDSAVYLCASSLDPPATGGTGKLFFGSGTQLSVL.

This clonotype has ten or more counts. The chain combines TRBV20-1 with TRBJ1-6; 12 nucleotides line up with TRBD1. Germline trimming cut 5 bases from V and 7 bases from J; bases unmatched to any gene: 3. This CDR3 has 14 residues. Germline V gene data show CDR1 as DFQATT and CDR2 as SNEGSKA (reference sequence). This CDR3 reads CSAQGQGANSPLHF. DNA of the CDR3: TGCAGTGCTCAGGGACAGGGGGCGAATTCACCCCTCCACTTT.

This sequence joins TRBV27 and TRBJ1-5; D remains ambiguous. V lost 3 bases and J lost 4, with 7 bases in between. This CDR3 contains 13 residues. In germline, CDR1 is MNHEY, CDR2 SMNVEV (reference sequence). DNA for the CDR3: TGTGCCAGCAGTTTCGACCGAAATCAGCCCCAGCATTTT. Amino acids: CASSFDRNQPQHF.

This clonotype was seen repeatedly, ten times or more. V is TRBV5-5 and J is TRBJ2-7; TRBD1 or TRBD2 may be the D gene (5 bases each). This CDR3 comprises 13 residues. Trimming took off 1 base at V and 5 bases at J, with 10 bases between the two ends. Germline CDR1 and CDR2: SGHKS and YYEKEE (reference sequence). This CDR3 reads CASSLRDPHEQYF. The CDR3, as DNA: TGTGCCAGCAGCTTGAGGGACCCCCACGAGCAGTACTTC.

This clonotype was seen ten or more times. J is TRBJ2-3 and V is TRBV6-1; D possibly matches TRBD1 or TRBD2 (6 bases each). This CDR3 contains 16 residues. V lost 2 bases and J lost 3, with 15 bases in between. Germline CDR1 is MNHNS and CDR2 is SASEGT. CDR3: CASSEMGGSQTDTQYF. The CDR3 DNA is TGTGCCAGCAGTGAAATGGGGGGCTCTCAGACAGATACGCAGTATTTT.

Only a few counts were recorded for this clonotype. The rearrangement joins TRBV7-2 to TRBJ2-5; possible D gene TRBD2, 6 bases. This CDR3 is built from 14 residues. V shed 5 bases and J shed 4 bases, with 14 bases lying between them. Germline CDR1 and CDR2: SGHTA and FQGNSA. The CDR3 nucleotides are TGTGCCAGCAGCCTCGATCCGGGGGTAGAGACCCAGTACTTC. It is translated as CASSLDPGVETQYF.

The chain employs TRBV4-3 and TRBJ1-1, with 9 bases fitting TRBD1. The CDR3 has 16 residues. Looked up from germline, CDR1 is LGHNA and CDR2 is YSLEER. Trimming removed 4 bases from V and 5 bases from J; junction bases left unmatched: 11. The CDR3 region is CASSPQTGTGSTEAFF. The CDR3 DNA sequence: TGCGCCAGCAGCCCCCAAACCGGGACAGGGTCTACTGAAGCTTTCTTT.

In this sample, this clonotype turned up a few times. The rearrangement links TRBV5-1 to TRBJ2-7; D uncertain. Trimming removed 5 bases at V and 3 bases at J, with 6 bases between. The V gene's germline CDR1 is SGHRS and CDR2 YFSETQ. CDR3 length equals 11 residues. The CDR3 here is CASRQNYEQYF. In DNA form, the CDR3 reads TGCGCCAGCAGACAGAACTACGAGCAGTACTTC.

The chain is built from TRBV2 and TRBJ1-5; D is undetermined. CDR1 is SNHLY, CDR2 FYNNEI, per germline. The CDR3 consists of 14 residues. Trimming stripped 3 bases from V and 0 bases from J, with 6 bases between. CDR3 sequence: CASSDVYSNQPQHF. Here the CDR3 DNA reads TGTGCCAGCAGTGATGTCTATAGCAATCAGCCCCAGCATTTT.

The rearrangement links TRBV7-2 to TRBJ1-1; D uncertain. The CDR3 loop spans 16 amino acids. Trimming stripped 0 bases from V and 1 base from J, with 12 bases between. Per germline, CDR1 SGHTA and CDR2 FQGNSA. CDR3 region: CASSLAGLGGNTEAFF. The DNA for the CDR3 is TGTGCCAGCAGCTTAGCTGGACTCGGCGGGAACACTGAAGCTTTCTTT.

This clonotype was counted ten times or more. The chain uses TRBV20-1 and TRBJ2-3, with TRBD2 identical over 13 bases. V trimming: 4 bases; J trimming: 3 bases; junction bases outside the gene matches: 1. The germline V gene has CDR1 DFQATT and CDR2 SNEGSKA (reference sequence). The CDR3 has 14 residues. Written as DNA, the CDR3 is TGCAGTGCTACGACTAGCGGGGGGACAGATACGCAGTATTTT. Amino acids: CSATTSGGTDTQYF.

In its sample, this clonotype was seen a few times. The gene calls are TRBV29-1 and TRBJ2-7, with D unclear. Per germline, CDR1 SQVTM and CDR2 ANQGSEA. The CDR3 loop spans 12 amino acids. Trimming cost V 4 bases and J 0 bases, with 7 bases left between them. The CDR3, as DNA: TGCAGCGTTGGGTCTAGCTCCTACGAGCAGTACTTC. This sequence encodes CSVGSSSYEQYF.

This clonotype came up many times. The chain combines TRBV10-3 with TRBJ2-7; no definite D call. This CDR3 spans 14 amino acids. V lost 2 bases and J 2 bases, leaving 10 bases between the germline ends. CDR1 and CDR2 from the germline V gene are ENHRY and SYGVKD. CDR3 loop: CAISELDGPYEQYF. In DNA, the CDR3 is TGTGCCATCAGTGAGCTCGACGGGCCCTACGAGCAGTACTTC.

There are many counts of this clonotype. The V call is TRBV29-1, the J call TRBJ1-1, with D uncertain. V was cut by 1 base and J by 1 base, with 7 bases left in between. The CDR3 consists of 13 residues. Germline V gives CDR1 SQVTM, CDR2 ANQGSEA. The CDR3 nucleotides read TGCAGCGTTGAAGGACAATCGAACACTGAAGCTTTCTTT. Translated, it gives CSVEGQSNTEAFF. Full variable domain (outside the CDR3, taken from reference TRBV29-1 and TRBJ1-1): SAVISQKPSRDICQRGTSLTIQCQVDSQVTMMFWYRQQPGQSLTLIATANQGSEATYESGFVIDKFPISRPNLTFSTLTVSNMSPEDSSIYLCSVEGQSNTEAFFGQGTRLTVV.